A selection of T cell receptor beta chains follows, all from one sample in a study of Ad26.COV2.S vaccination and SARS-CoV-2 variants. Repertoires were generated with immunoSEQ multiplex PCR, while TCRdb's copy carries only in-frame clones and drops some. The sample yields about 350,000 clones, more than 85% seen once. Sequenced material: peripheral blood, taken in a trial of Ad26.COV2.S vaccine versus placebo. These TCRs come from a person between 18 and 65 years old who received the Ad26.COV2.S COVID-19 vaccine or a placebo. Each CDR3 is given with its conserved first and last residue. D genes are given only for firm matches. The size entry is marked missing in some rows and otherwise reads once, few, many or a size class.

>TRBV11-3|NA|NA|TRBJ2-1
TGTGCCAGCAGCTTAGGACTAGTAACGGGTGAGCAGTTCTTC
CASSLGLVTGEQFF
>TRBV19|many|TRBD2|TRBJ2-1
TGTGCCAGTAGTACCCCGGGACTAGCGGAACGCTCCTACAATGAGCAGTTCTTC
CASSTPGLAERSYNEQFF
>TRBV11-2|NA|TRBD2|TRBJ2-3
TGTGCCAGCAGCGCAGAACTAGCGGGGGTCACAGATACGCAGTATTTT
CASSAELAGVTDTQYF
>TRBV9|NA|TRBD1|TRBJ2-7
TGTGCCAGCAGCGTCGGGGACAGCTCCTACGAGCAGTACTTC
CASSVGDSSYEQYF
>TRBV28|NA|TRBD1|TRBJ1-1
TGTGCCAGCACCGGGGACAGGGGGGCGAACACTGAAGCTTTCTTT
CASTGDRGANTEAFF
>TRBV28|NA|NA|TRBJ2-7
TGTGCCAGCAGTTTAAAGGGCCCGACCTACGAGCAGTACTTC
CASSLKGPTYEQYF
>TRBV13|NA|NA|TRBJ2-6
TGTGCCAGCAGCCTGACAGCCTACGGGGGAAAGTACCTATCTGGGGCCAACGTCCTGACTTTC
CASSLTAYGGKYLSGANVLTF
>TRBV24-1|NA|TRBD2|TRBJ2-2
TGTGCCACCAGTGATTCCCGGACTAGCGGGGGCCCCGGGGAGCTGTTTTTT
CATSDSRTSGGPGELFF
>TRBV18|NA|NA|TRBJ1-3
TGTGCCAGCGATGGGGTTACTGGAAACACCATATATTTT
CASDGVTGNTIYF
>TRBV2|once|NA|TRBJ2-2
TGTGCCAGCACCCTGTCCGCCCTAGCCGGGGAGCTGTTTTTT
CASTLSALAGELFF
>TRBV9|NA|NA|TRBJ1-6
TGTGCCAGCAGCCAGGCAGTTAATTCACCCCTCCACTTT
CASSQAVNSPLHF
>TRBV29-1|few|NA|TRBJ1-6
TGCAGCGCCGCAACAGGAGACCTTAATTCACCCCTCCACTTT
CSAATGDLNSPLHF
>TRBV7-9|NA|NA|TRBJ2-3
TGTGCCAGCAGCTTAGGGACGGAAGATACGCAGTATTTT
CASSLGTEDTQYF
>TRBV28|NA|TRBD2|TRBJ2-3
TGTGCCAGCAGGGGGGGGACGGTTACAGATACGCAGTATTTT
CASRGGTVTDTQYF
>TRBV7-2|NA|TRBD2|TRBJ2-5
TGTGCCAGCAGCTTAGCGCGGAGCGGGGGACAAGAGACCCAGTACTTC
CASSLARSGGQETQYF
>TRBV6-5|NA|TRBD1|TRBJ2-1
TGTGCCAGCACGAGGGGACAGGGGCCCTACAATGAGCAGTTCTTC
CASTRGQGPYNEQFF
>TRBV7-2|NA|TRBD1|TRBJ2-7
TGTGCCAGCAGCTGGACAGGGGGGAGCTCCTACGAGCAGTACTTC
CASSWTGGSSYEQYF
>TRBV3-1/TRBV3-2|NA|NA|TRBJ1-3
TGTGCCAGCAGCCAAGGGTACTCTGGAAACACCATATATTTT
CASSQGYSGNTIYF
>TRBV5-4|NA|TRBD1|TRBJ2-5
TGTGCCAGCAGCGTAACAGGGGGACAAGAGACCCAGTACTTC
CASSVTGGQETQYF
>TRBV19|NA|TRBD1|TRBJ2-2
TGTGCCAGTAGTATAGGGACAGGGGATTTGTACACCGGGGAGCTGTTTTTT
CASSIGTGDLYTGELFF
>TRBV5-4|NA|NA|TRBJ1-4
TGTGCCAGCAGCTTCGGGCAGGGAGGAAATAATGAAAAACTGTTTTTT
CASSFGQGGNNEKLFF
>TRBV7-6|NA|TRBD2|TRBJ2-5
TGTGCCAGCAGCTCTGGGACTAGAGCCCAGGAGACCCAGTACTTC
CASSSGTRAQETQYF
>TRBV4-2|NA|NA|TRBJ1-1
TGTGCCAGCAGCCACGTCATAGACCGGACTTGGGCAAACACTGAAGCTTTCTTT
CASSHVIDRTWANTEAFF
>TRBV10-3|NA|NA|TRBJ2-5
TGTGCCATCAGTGACGGGAAACAAGAGACCCAGTACTTC
CAISDGKQETQYF
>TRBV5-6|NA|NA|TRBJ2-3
TGTGCCAGCAGCTTGCCCGGGGTTACAGATACGCAGTATTTT
CASSLPGVTDTQYF
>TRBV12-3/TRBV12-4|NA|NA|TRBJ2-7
TGTGCCAGCAGTTTAGGTGCCTCCTACGAGCAGTACTTC
CASSLGASYEQYF
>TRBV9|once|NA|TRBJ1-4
TGTGCCAGCAGCGTGGGGGCAACTAATGAAAAACTGTTTTTT
CASSVGATNEKLFF
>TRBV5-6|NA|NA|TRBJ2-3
TGTGCCAGCAGCTTGTTTGGCAACAGGGTGGGCACAGATACGCAGTATTTT
CASSLFGNRVGTDTQYF
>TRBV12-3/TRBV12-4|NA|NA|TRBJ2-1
TGTGCCAGCAGTTTTACATTGGTGGATGAGCAGTTCTTC
CASSFTLVDEQFF
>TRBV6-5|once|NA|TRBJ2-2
TGTGCCAGCAGGGGGGGACACGCGAACACCGGGGAGCTGTTTTTT
CASRGGHANTGELFF
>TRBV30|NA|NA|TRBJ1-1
TGTGCATTACTGGGGATCATGAACACTGAAGCTTTCTTT
CALLGIMNTEAFF
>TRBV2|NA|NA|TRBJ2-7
TGTGCCAGCAGCGACTACGGGACACCGACCTACGAGCAGTACTTC
CASSDYGTPTYEQYF
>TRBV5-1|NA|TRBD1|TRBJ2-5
TGCGCCAGCAGCGGAGGGGACAGGGAGAGACTTAAAGAGACCCAGTACTTC
CASSGGDRERLKETQYF
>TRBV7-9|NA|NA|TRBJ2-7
TGTGCCAGCAGCCCCCCCCGGACCTACGAGCAGTACTTC
CASSPPRTYEQYF
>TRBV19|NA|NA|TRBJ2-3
TGTGCCAGTGGGTGGACGGCAGATACGCAGTATTTT
CASGWTADTQYF
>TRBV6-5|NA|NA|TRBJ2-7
TGTGCCAGCAGTCCGACACTAAGCTCCTACGAGCAGTACTTC
CASSPTLSSYEQYF
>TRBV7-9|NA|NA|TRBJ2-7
TGTGCCAGCAGCTTCGCCGGGAACTCCTACGAGCAGTACTTC
CASSFAGNSYEQYF
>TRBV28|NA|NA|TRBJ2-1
TGTGCCAGCAGTGACGACGGAGGCTCCTACAATGAGCAGTTCTTC
CASSDDGGSYNEQFF
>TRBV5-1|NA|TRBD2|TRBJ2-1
TGCGCCAGCACAGCTAGCGGTAGCTACAATGAGCAGTTCTTC
CASTASGSYNEQFF
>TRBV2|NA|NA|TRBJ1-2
TGTGCCAGCAGTGAACATCATAACTATGGCTACACCTTC
CASSEHHNYGYTF
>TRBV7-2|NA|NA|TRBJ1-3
TGTGCCAGCAGCTTAGTTGCCGAACTCTCTGGAAACACCATATATTTT
CASSLVAELSGNTIYF
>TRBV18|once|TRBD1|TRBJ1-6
TGTGCCAGCTCACCTACAGGGACAGGGGGCACGACACCCCTCCACTTT
CASSPTGTGGTTPLHF
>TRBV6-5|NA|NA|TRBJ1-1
TGTGCCAGCAGTTTAGACAATGTCGGGGGCACTGAAGCTTTCTTT
CASSLDNVGGTEAFF
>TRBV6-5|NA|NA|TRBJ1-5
TGTGCCAGCAGCCGACAGAGCAGGCAGCCCCAGCATTTT
CASSRQSRQPQHF
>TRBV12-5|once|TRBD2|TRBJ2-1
TGTGCTAGTGCCCTTACTAGCGGGAGGATCGATGAGCAGTTCTTC
CASALTSGRIDEQFF
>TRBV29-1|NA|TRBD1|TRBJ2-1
TGCAGCGTTGAAGGGGACAGGGGGGCCTACAATGAGCAGTTCTTC
CSVEGDRGAYNEQFF